These 27 T cell receptor beta chains were all obtained from the same sample, sequenced in a study of CD8+CD57+ T cells in acquired aplastic anemia. Sequenced patients had shown CD8+CD57+ cell expansion by flow cytometry. It was genomic DNA that served as the template for profiling TCR beta VDJ and CDR3. TCRdb reprocessed the reads with MiXCR, giving one entry per CDR3 protein. The table lists over 150,000 distinct CDR3 sequences, about two thirds of them singletons, with more than 35% in the top ten. Sequencing input: sorted CD4+, CD8+, or CD8+CD57+ T cells (not recorded which) from PBMCs. All receptors come from a human donor with aplastic anemia.

J is TRBJ2-7 and V is TRBV20-1, with 7 positions matching TRBD1. Germline V gene lookup returns CDR1 DFQATT and CDR2 SNEGSKA (reference sequence). The CDR3 consists of 13 residues. Trimming removed 6 bases from V and 2 bases from J; junction bases left unmatched: 7. The CDR3 region is CSAARDSPYEQYF. CDR3 in DNA: TGCAGTGCCGCCCGGGACAGCCCCTACGAGCAGTACTTC.

J is TRBJ2-5 and V is TRBV2; D is perhaps TRBD2 (6 bases). Trimming removed 0 bases from V and 4 bases from J, with 15 bases in between. The CDR3 runs 16 residues. Germline V gene sequence: CDR1 SNHLY, CDR2 FYNNEI. CDR3 region: CASSEAGFVGGETQYF. CDR3 nucleotide sequence: TGTGCCAGCAGTGAAGCAGGTTTTGTGGGGGGAGAGACCCAGTACTTC.

This sequence joins TRBV7-9 and TRBJ1-1; possibly TRBD1 for D (6 bases). The CDR3 length is 16 residues. CDR1 and CDR2 from the germline V gene are SEHNR and FQNEAQ (reference sequence). V gave up 7 bases and J gave up 0 bases, with 18 bases separating them. CDR3 coding DNA: TGTGCCAGCACCCTAGGGGGGGAATTCATGAACACTGAAGCTTTCTTT. It encodes CASTLGGEFMNTEAFF. The whole variable domain, filled in from reference TRBV7-9 and TRBJ1-1, reads DTGVSQNPRHKITKRGQNVTFRCDPISEHNRLYWYRQTLGQGPEFLTYFQNEAQLEKSRLLSDRFSAERPKGSFSTLEIQRTEQGDSAMYLCASTLGGEFMNTEAFFGQGTRLTVV.

For this clonotype: One junction end disagrees with the germline gene, perhaps due to a read error. The CDR3 bases are TGTGCCAGCAGTGCCAGACTAGCGGGCCCTTTGGATGAGCAGTTCTTC. Translating it yields CASSARLAGPLDEQFF. The chain has TRBV10-3 and TRBJ2-1; the match to TRBD2 covers 10 bases. The CDR3 covers 16 residues. From germline, CDR1 is ENHRY and CDR2 SYGVKD.

The DNA for the CDR3 is TGTGCCATCAGTGAGGATGGTTTGGAGACCCAGTACTTC. This codes for CAISEDGLETQYF. This chain joins TRBV10-3 and TRBJ2-5, with unresolved D. Between the trimmed V and J ends, which lost 2 bases and 5 bases, there was a span of 9 bases. The length of the CDR3 is 13 residues. Looked up from germline, CDR1 is ENHRY and CDR2 is SYGVKD.

The CDR3 DNA follows: TGTGCCACCAGCAAGGGGACAGGTAAATACTACGAGCAGTACTTC. Its translation is CATSKGTGKYYEQYF. This sequence joins TRBV15 and TRBJ2-7, with 8 bases lining up with TRBD1. Germline trimming cut 4 bases from V and 3 bases from J; bases unmatched to any gene: 8. The CDR3 is made up of 15 amino acids. Germline-derived CDR1 and CDR2 are LNHNV and YYDKDF (reference sequence).

The rearrangement uses TRBV19 and TRBJ1-1; D might be TRBD1 (6 bases). Trimming cost V 6 bases and J 9 bases, with 14 bases left between them. The germline V gene encodes CDR1 LNHDA and CDR2 SQIVND (reference sequence). The CDR3 totals 12 residues. CDR3: CASRPTGLKAFF. DNA of the CDR3: TGTGCCAGTAGACCAACAGGGTTAAAAGCTTTCTTT. The full variable domain, its missing parts supplied by reference TRBV19 and TRBJ1-1, is DGGITQSPKYLFRKEGQNVTLSCEQNLNHDAMYWYRQDPGQGLRLIYYSQIVNDFQKGDIAEGYSVSREKKESFPLTVTSAQKNPTAFYLCASRPTGLKAFFGQGTRLTVV.

V is TRBV9 and J is TRBJ2-7; 8 bases match TRBD2. Per germline, CDR1 SGDLS and CDR2 YYNGEE. This CDR3 is 14 amino acids long. The V segment lost 2 bases and the J segment 1 base; nucleotides outside the gene matches: 2. The CDR3 bases are TGTGCCAGCAGCGTTAGCGGGAATTCCTACGAGCAGTACTTC. Translation: CASSVSGNSYEQYF.

The rearrangement joins TRBV9 to TRBJ2-7; no clear D. Trimming left V 0 bases short and J 3 bases short, with 13 bases between. Germline CDR1 SGDLS, CDR2 YYNGEE. CDR3 length: 15 residues. Here the CDR3 reads CASSVAGDTNYEQYF. CDR3 DNA sequence: TGTGCCAGCAGCGTAGCAGGAGACACTAACTACGAGCAGTACTTC.

The chain couples TRBV7-3 to TRBJ2-1; D not certain. The ends were cut back, 2 bases at V and 6 bases at J, with 11 bases in the middle. The CDR3 spans 14 residues. Germline V gene lookup returns CDR1 SGHTA and CDR2 FQGTGA. Here the CDR3 reads CASSLDWDGNEQFF. In DNA, the CDR3 is TGTGCCAGCAGCTTAGACTGGGATGGCAATGAGCAGTTCTTC.

Concerning this clonotype: Since a much larger clone is just one base distant, this may be a read error. The genes are TRBV5-1 and TRBJ2-2; a possible D gene is TRBD2 (6 bases). The CDR3 runs 17 residues. V lost 3 bases and J 6 bases, leaving 21 bases between the germline ends. The germline CDR1 and CDR2 sequences are SGHRS and YFSETQ. Here the CDR3 reads CASSSYATSYVAGELFF. For the CDR3, the DNA is TGCGCCAGCAGCTCCTACGCGACTAGTTACGTGGCCGGGGAGCTGTTTTTT.

This clonotype was observed a single time. The chain uses TRBV7-8 and TRBJ1-5; D unresolved. CDR1 and CDR2 from the germline V gene are SGHVS and FQNEAQ. With 5 bases removed from V and 2 bases from J, the gap between germline ends came to 7 bases. This CDR3 comprises 13 residues. For the CDR3, the DNA is TGTGCCAGCAGCCAAGAACGCAATCAGCCCCAGCATTTT. This gives the protein CASSQERNQPQHF.

This chain links TRBV7-9 with TRBJ1-6; 7 bases agree with TRBD1. V lost 2 bases to trimming and J lost 9 bases; unmatched junction nucleotides: 4. The CDR3 runs 14 residues. CDR1 is SEHNR and CDR2 is FQNEAQ in the germline V gene (reference sequence). The CDR3 loop is CASSLFRQGSPLHF. The CDR3 nucleotides are TGTGCCAGCAGCTTATTCCGACAGGGTTCACCCCTCCACTTT.

This rearrangement joins TRBV5-1 to TRBJ2-3; no definite D call. Germline CDR1 is SGHRS and CDR2 is YFSETQ. The CDR3 runs to 12 residues. V lost 3 bases, J lost 0 bases, and 2 bases lay in between. CDR3 DNA sequence: TGCGCCAGCAGCTCTAGCACAGATACGCAGTATTTT. Translation gives CASSSSTDTQYF.

The CDR3 reads CSARDAGPYEQYF. CDR3 in DNA: TGCAGTGCCAGGGACGCAGGACCCTACGAGCAGTACTTC. This chain joins TRBV20-1 and TRBJ2-7; D may match TRBD1 or TRBD2 (5 bases each). The CDR3 covers 13 residues. Deletions cut 6 bases from V and 2 bases from J, with 14 bases between. In germline, CDR1 is DFQATT, CDR2 SNEGSKA (reference sequence).

This clonotype has a single count. The chain carries TRBV10-2 and TRBJ1-1, with a tentative D call TRBD1 (5 bases). V was cut by 3 bases and J by 11 bases, with 13 bases left in between. The CDR3 consists of 12 residues. Germline CDR1 and CDR2: WSHSY and SAAADI. CDR3 coding DNA: TGCGCCAGCAGTGAAGAAAGGGGTTGGGCTTTCTTT. It specifies CASSEERGWAFF.

V gene TRBV25-1 combines with J gene TRBJ2-7; 9 positions agree with TRBD1. Trimming at V came to 5 bases and at J to 5 bases, leaving 7 bases not matched to a gene. Germline V gene data show CDR1 as MGHDK and CDR2 as SYGVNS. CDR3 length: 14 residues. CDR3 in DNA: TGTGCCAGCAGTCGACCGGGACAGGGCCACGAGCAGTACTTC. As protein: CASSRPGQGHEQYF.

The sample holds many counts of this clonotype. The chain carries TRBV29-1 and TRBJ2-7; D perhaps matches TRBD2 (7 bases). Germline CDR1 and CDR2: SQVTM and ANQGSEA. This CDR3 has 11 residues. CDR3 DNA sequence: TGCGGGGGGGCGACGGGGGGCGAGCAGTACTTC. Translated, it gives CGGATGGEQYF.

This chain links TRBV10-3 with TRBJ2-7; 7 bases are a match to TRBD2. Germline V gene sequence: CDR1 ENHRY, CDR2 SYGVKD. Germline trimming cut 2 bases from V and 3 bases from J; bases unmatched to any gene: 13. The CDR3 totals 17 residues. The chain's CDR3 is CAISETGLAAGVYEQYF. DNA of the CDR3: TGTGCCATCAGTGAGACGGGCTTGGCGGCGGGGGTCTACGAGCAGTACTTC.

The rearrangement uses TRBV20-1 and TRBJ2-7; D not resolved. CDR3 length: 11 residues. Deletions cut 1 base from V and 10 bases from J, with 11 bases between. Germline assignment: CDR1 DFQATT and CDR2 SNEGSKA (reference sequence). Here the CDR3 reads CSARAGYDQYF. Here the CDR3 DNA reads TGCAGTGCTAGAGCTGGGTATGATCAGTACTTC.

J is TRBJ1-6 and V is TRBV7-8; TRBD1 is a possible D gene (5 bases). With 0 bases removed from V and 7 bases from J, the gap between germline ends came to 10 bases. There are 15 residues in the CDR3. Germline CDR1 reads SGHVS; CDR2 reads FQNEAQ. The CDR3 spells CASSLAGTTNSPLHF. The DNA of the CDR3 is TGTGCCAGCAGCTTAGCCGGGACTACCAATTCACCCCTCCACTTT.

The sample holds one count of this clonotype. This chain links TRBV25-1 with TRBJ1-1, with no clear D. CDR3 size: 10 residues. V gave up 3 bases and J gave up 11 bases, with 7 bases separating them. Germline CDR1 MGHDK, CDR2 SYGVNS. The DNA of the CDR3 is TGTGCCAGCAGTGACTTCGAGGCTTTCTTT. Protein product: CASSDFEAFF.

This chain connects TRBV29-1 to TRBJ1-2; 8 nucleotides match TRBD1. This CDR3 region has 13 residues. The germline V gene encodes CDR1 SQVTM and CDR2 ANQGSEA. J was trimmed by 3 bases and V by 6 bases; bases with no gene match: 6. The CDR3 loop reads CSVWTGQYYGYTF. In DNA form, the CDR3 reads TGCAGCGTATGGACAGGGCAGTACTATGGCTACACCTTC.

The chain couples TRBV20-1 to TRBJ2-7; D could derive from TRBD1 or TRBD2 (5 bases each). This CDR3 comprises 14 residues. Germline CDR1 DFQATT, CDR2 SNEGSKA (reference sequence). V was trimmed by 4 bases and J by 0 bases, leaving 13 bases between them. CDR3 residues: CSATGNRGSYEQYF. CDR3 sequence (DNA): TGCAGTGCTACAGGGAACCGGGGCTCCTACGAGCAGTACTTC.

V usage is TRBV9 and J usage is TRBJ2-3; no clear D gene. Germline CDR1 is SGDLS and CDR2 is YYNGEE. There are 15 residues in the CDR3. Trimming pared 2 bases from V and 3 bases from J, leaving 13 bases between. CDR3 nucleotides: TGTGCCAGCAGCGTTGGGTCCTTTGGGACAGATACGCAGTATTTT. Protein sequence: CASSVGSFGTDTQYF.

The chain joins TRBV7-3 to TRBJ1-2; D might be TRBD1 (5 bases). Trimming left V 7 bases short and J 4 bases short, with 13 bases between. CDR3 length: 13 residues. The V gene's germline CDR1 is SGHTA and CDR2 FQGTGA. DNA for the CDR3: TGTGCCAGCATTTTCCAGGGAATCTATGGCTACACCTTC. Its translation: CASIFQGIYGYTF.

The J gene is TRBJ2-6, the V gene TRBV20-1, with unresolved D. This CDR3 spans 13 amino acids. Germline V CDR1 and CDR2: DFQATT, SNEGSKA (reference sequence). Trimming left V 3 bases short and J 1 base short, with 4 bases between. The CDR3 protein is CSASRSGANVLTF. For the CDR3, the DNA is TGCAGTGCTAGTAGGTCTGGGGCCAACGTCCTGACTTTC.